The 5 T cell receptor beta chains reported below all come from one sample, sequenced in a study of T cells in Graves' hyperthyroidism and ophthalmopathy. TCR beta CDR3 regions were amplified from RNA transcripts. The HTBI primer set was used in a first-round RT-PCR of the TCR CDR3. One entry per CDR3 protein results from TCRdb running MiXCR on the multiplex PCR reads. The profile shows a few hundred thousand distinct CDR3 sequences, 12% to 15% of them singletons. The sequencing input was blood. All receptors come from a middle-aged woman with Graves' hyperthyroidism.

As to this clonotype: Since a much larger clone is just one base distant, this may be a read error. It is likely a read error, because the conserved phenylalanine at the end of the CDR3 is missing. The chain carries TRBV3-1 and TRBJ1-5; D perhaps matches TRBD1 (5 bases). The CDR3 is 13 residues long. V lost 1 base and J 5 bases, leaving 6 bases between the germline ends. Looked up from germline, CDR1 is LGHDT and CDR2 is YNNKEL (reference sequence). Written as DNA, the CDR3 is TGTGCCAGCAGCCAAGGGGACTATCAGCCCCAGCATTTG. Translation: CASSQGDYQPQHL.

The count of this clonotype is one. A much larger clone differs by one base, so this may be a read error. This chain connects TRBV5-1 to TRBJ1-1; D remains ambiguous. Trimming stripped 4 bases from V and 1 base from J, with 14 bases between. CDR1 SGHRS and CDR2 YFSETQ come from the germline V gene. The CDR3 has 15 residues. CDR3 in DNA: TGCGCCAGCAGCCTGGATGGGTTTCCGAACACTGAAGCTTTCTTT. This gives the protein CASSLDGFPNTEAFF.

This clonotype appeared many times. The rearrangement uses TRBV7-6 and TRBJ2-5; D not resolved. This CDR3 has 11 amino acids. V lost 4 bases, J lost 5 bases, and 5 bases lay in between. Germline CDR1 reads SGHVS; CDR2 reads FNYEAQ. The CDR3 nucleotides read TGTGCCAGCAGCTCCTTCGAGACCCAGTACTTC. Residues: CASSSFETQYF.

The rearrangement joins TRBV24-1 to TRBJ1-4, with TRBD1 as a possible D gene (5 bases). In germline, CDR1 is KGHDR, CDR2 SFDVKD. V was shortened by 7 bases and J by 6 bases, with 14 bases between the two germline ends. The CDR3 runs 14 residues. For the CDR3, the DNA is TGTGCCACCAGCGGGACCGATTTACATGAAAAACTGTTTTTT. The encoded protein is CATSGTDLHEKLFF.

In its sample, this clonotype was seen many times. The chain couples TRBV11-2 to TRBJ2-7, with no clear D. This CDR3 comprises 14 residues. V gave up 4 bases and J gave up 3 bases, with 13 bases separating them. The germline V gene encodes CDR1 SGHAT and CDR2 FQNNGV. The CDR3 region has the DNA TGTGCCAGCAGCTCCCGGACGGGTGACTACGAGCAGTACTTC. Translated: CASSSRTGDYEQYF.